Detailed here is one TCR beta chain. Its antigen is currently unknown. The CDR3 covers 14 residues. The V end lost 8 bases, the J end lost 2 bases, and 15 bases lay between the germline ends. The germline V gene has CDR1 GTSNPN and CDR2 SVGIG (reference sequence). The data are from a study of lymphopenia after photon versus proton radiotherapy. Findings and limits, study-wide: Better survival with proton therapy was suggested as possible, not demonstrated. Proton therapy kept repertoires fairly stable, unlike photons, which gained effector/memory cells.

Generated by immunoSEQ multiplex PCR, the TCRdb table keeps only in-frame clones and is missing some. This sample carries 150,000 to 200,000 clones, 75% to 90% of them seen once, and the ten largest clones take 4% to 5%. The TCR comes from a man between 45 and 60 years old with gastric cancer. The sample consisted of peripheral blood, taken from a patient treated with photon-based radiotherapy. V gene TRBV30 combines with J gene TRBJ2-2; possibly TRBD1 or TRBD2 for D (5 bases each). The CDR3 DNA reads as TGTGCCCGGACGGGTGGGACCAACACCGGGGAGCTGTTTTTT. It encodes CARTGGTNTGELFF.